What follows are 4 T cell receptor beta chains derived from one specimen sequenced in a study of blood T cells in healthy people across ages. A second PCR, run for roughly 7 to 11 cycles, used a sample-barcoded 5' primer plus a J-beta primer mix. From the 5' RACE reads, TCRdb called clonotypes with MiXCR, one entry per CDR3 protein. The sample consists of hundreds of thousands of distinct CDR3 sequences, 56% of them appearing once. The sample taken for sequencing was blood. These receptors came from a man between 35 and 55 years old in good health.

The CDR3 sequence: CASSSPRGSGYNEQFF. The CDR3 DNA follows: TGTGCCAGCAGTTCCCCCCGCGGGAGCGGCTACAATGAGCAGTTCTTC. The J gene is TRBJ2-1, the V gene TRBV27; TRBD2 matches 7 bases. The junction had 9 bases not matched to a gene; V was cut back by 4 bases and J by 3 bases. Germline assignment: CDR1 MNHEY and CDR2 SMNVEV (reference sequence). The CDR3 contains 16 residues.

This rearrangement joins TRBV6-5 to TRBJ1-2, with 7 bases aligning to TRBD1. Germline V CDR1 and CDR2: MNHEY, SVGAGI. The CDR3 runs 15 residues. V dropped 4 bases and J dropped 3; count of bases not matched to a gene: 8. The CDR3: CASSSNPDRYYGYTF. The DNA of the CDR3 is TGTGCCAGCAGTTCCAACCCGGACAGGTACTATGGCTACACCTTC.

This clonotype was observed many times. The gene calls are TRBV5-1 and TRBJ1-1, with TRBD1 matching 7 bases. Germline V gene lookup returns CDR1 SGHRS and CDR2 YFSETQ. With 3 bases clipped from V and 5 bases from J, the junction kept 4 bases outside the gene matches. The CDR3 loop spans 13 amino acids. The CDR3 region has the DNA TGCGCCAGCAGCTGGACAGGTGGAACTGAAGCTTTCTTT. It translates to CASSWTGGTEAFF.

The J gene is TRBJ2-5, the V gene TRBV11-2, with 11 bases matching TRBD2. The CDR3 runs to 17 residues. The ends lost 0 bases at V and 1 base at J; junction bases unmatched: 4. The germline V gene has CDR1 SGHAT and CDR2 FQNNGV. The chain's CDR3 is CASSLDLAGGSQETQYF. CDR3 sequence (DNA): TGTGCCAGCAGCTTAGATCTAGCGGGGGGCTCCCAAGAGACCCAGTACTTC.